This passage covers 11 T cell receptor beta chains from one sample sequenced in a study of T cells after yellow fever vaccination. Each CDR3 protein gets one entry after TCRdb re-called the 5' RACE reads with MiXCR. This repertoire shows more than 450,000 distinct CDR3 sequences, 20% to 25% found once; its top ten account for approximately 16%. The sequencing used PBMCs, collected more than 20 days after the first yellow fever vaccination. Receptors originate from a man aged 18 to 35 who received the YFV17D yellow fever vaccine.

This clonotype occurred a few times. This chain links TRBV5-1 with TRBJ1-5; no reliable D call. Per germline, CDR1 SGHRS and CDR2 YFSETQ. This CDR3 spans 19 amino acids. V was pared by 4 bases and J by 0 bases, with 23 bases between. CDR3 nucleotides: TGCGCCAGCAGCCAGCTTCGTTTCGACGATGTAAATAGCAATCAGCCCCAGCATTTT. This encodes CASSQLRFDDVNSNQPQHF.

The chain combines TRBV11-1 with TRBJ2-1, with 8 bases fitting TRBD1. Germline CDR1 reads SGHAT; CDR2 reads FQDESV (reference sequence). Trimming took 5 bases from V and 10 from J; bases not matched to a gene: 10. The CDR3 has 14 residues. For the CDR3, the DNA is TGTGCCAGCAGCCCCGGACAGGGTGGACGGGAGCAGTTCTTC. The encoded protein is CASSPGQGGREQFF.

The chain employs TRBV5-4 and TRBJ2-7; 11 nucleotides line up with TRBD1. Germline CDR1 SGHNT, CDR2 YYREEE (reference sequence). Trimming removed 3 bases from V and 2 bases from J; junction bases left unmatched: 7. The CDR3 is made up of 16 amino acids. CDR3 in amino acids: CASSSPGQGVPYEQYF. CDR3 in DNA: TGTGCCAGCAGCTCGCCGGGACAGGGGGTACCCTACGAGCAGTACTTC.

This chain links TRBV7-2 with TRBJ2-4; no clear D. CDR1 SGHTA and CDR2 FQGNSA come from the germline V gene. This CDR3 is 16 amino acids long. Trimming shortened V by 1 base and J by 3 bases, and 13 bases separated the two germline ends. The CDR3 sequence is CASSLGAAPSKNIQYF. The DNA of the CDR3 is TGTGCCAGCAGCTTAGGGGCAGCTCCAAGCAAAAACATTCAGTACTTC.

The chain has TRBV5-4 and TRBJ2-3; D might be TRBD1 (6 bases). The CDR3 is 13 amino acids. CDR1 SGHNT and CDR2 YYREEE come from the germline V gene (reference sequence). V gave up 7 bases and J gave up 2 bases, with 11 bases separating them. This chain's CDR3 is CASRGQTTDTQYF. The CDR3 region has the DNA TGTGCCAGCCGAGGACAGACCACAGATACGCAGTATTTT.

In its sample, this clonotype was seen a few times. J is TRBJ1-1 and V is TRBV11-2, with no clear D. V lost 0 bases and J 0 bases, leaving 5 bases between the germline ends. The CDR3 runs 14 residues. CDR1 SGHAT and CDR2 FQNNGV come from the germline V gene. The CDR3, as DNA: TGTGCCAGCAGCTTAGAATCTATGAACACTGAAGCTTTCTTT. This gives the protein CASSLESMNTEAFF.

A single count supports this clonotype. This chain connects TRBV5-1 to TRBJ1-4; D is ambiguous. Germline loops: CDR1 SGHRS, CDR2 YFSETQ. V was shortened by 2 bases and J by 8 bases, with 13 bases between the two germline ends. The CDR3 is 14 residues long. The CDR3 reads CASSLWGGGEKLFF. CDR3 coding DNA: TGCGCCAGCAGCTTATGGGGAGGAGGCGAAAAACTGTTTTTT. Variable domain in full (rest from reference TRBV5-1 and TRBJ1-4): KAGVTQTPRYLIKTRGQQVTLSCSPISGHRSVSWYQQTPGQGLQFLFEYFSETQRNKGNFPGRFSGRQFSNSRSEMNVSTLELGDSALYLCASSLWGGGEKLFFGSGTQLSVL.

The rearrangement joins TRBV7-2 to TRBJ1-3; 10 nucleotides line up with TRBD1. CDR3 length: 14 amino acids. The trim removed 7 bases at V and 4 bases at J, leaving 4 bases unmatched. CDR1 is SGHTA, CDR2 FQGNSA, per germline. The CDR3 DNA sequence: TGTGCCAGCACACCGGGACAGGGGGGAAACACCATATATTTT. This encodes CASTPGQGGNTIYF.

The V call is TRBV18, the J call TRBJ2-1; 10 positions agree with TRBD2. Germline V gene sequence: CDR1 KGHSH, CDR2 LQKENI. Trimming took 3 bases from V and 9 from J; bases not matched to a gene: 8. CDR3 size: 15 residues. Here the CDR3 reads CASSPQRGGRGEQFF. Here the CDR3 DNA reads TGTGCCAGCTCACCCCAGCGGGGGGGCAGGGGTGAGCAGTTCTTC.

The chain is built from TRBV19 and TRBJ1-2; the D gene is possibly TRBD1 (5 bases). The V gene lost 3 bases and the J gene lost 12 bases, with 14 bases spanning the gap. Germline V gene lookup returns CDR1 LNHDA and CDR2 SQIVND (reference sequence). The length of the CDR3 is 12 residues. CDR3: CASSIRDGSHTF. DNA for the CDR3: TGTGCCAGTAGTATCCGGGACGGATCTCACACCTTC.

The chain employs TRBV9 and TRBJ2-2; D uncertain. Trimming took off 0 bases at V and 1 base at J, with 4 bases between the two ends. This CDR3 region has 14 residues. CDR1 SGDLS and CDR2 YYNGEE come from the germline V gene. CDR3 sequence (DNA): TGTGCCAGCAGCGTAGCCGAGAACACCGGGGAGCTGTTTTTT. Translated: CASSVAENTGELFF.